These 26 T cell receptor beta chains share one sample of origin, sequenced in a study of control samples from healthy donors and cancer patients. Clones were read by immunoSEQ multiplex PCR, and TCRdb kept only the in-frame ones, dropping some. The profile shows about 54,000 clones, around 97% of them singletons. The specimen sequenced was blood. These receptors originate from a woman between 25 and 40 years old in good health.

This clone was seen only once. This chain uses TRBV27 with TRBJ2-7; D call uncertain. The V gene's germline CDR1 is MNHEY and CDR2 SMNVEV (reference sequence). The length of the CDR3 is 17 residues. Trimming cost V 6 bases and J 1 base, with 22 bases left between them. The CDR3 bases are TGTGCCAGCAGCCAACAACCCCTCGACGAAGGATCCTACGAGCAGTACTTC. The encoded protein is CASSQQPLDEGSYEQYF.

CDR3 coding DNA: TGTGCCACCAGCCGGAACGGGGTAGGATCGCCTAATGAAAAACTGTTTTTT. The encoded protein is CATSRNGVGSPNEKLFF. V gene TRBV15 combines with J gene TRBJ1-4, with no clear D. The CDR3 totals 17 residues. Per the germline V gene, CDR1 is LNHNV and CDR2 is YYDKDF (reference sequence). Trimming shortened V by 5 bases and J by 3 bases, and 19 bases separated the two germline ends. The full variable domain, rest sourced from reference TRBV15 and TRBJ1-4, is DAMVIQNPRYQVTQFGKPVTLSCSQTLNHNVMYWYQQKSSQAPKLLFHYYDKDFNNEADTPDNFQSRRPNTSFCFLDIRSPGLGDTAMYLCATSRNGVGSPNEKLFFGSGTQLSVL.

The gene calls are TRBV14 and TRBJ1-5; D is undetermined. CDR1 and CDR2 from the germline V gene are SGHDN and FVKESK. V lost 1 base and J lost 10, with 8 bases in between. CDR3 length equals 12 residues. CDR3 nucleotides: TGTGCCAGCAGCCAAGGAATCTCCCCCCAGCATTTT. This translates into CASSQGISPQHF.

This chain joins TRBV5-6 and TRBJ1-4; 7 bases map to TRBD1. Unmatched junction bases numbered 11, after V lost 4 bases and J lost 8 bases. The CDR3 runs 15 residues. Germline lookup yields CDR1 SGHDT and CDR2 YYEEEE. CDR3 DNA sequence: TGTGCCAGCAGCCCTATAGGGGGCGCCCGGGAAAAACTGTTTTTT. It specifies CASSPIGGAREKLFF.

The table lists this clone with a few counts. V gene TRBV7-9 combines with J gene TRBJ2-7, with no clear D. Per germline, CDR1 SEHNR and CDR2 FQNEAQ (reference sequence). Trimming pared 5 bases from V and 4 bases from J, leaving 6 bases between. The CDR3 spans 11 residues. The CDR3 loop is CASSLEYEQYF. The DNA of the CDR3 is TGTGCCAGCAGCCTCGAATACGAGCAGTACTTC.

The genes are TRBV18 and TRBJ2-5, with 9 bases fitting TRBD1. J lost 5 bases, V lost 5 bases, and 3 bases had no gene match. The germline V gene has CDR1 KGHSH and CDR2 LQKENI. This CDR3 is built from 13 residues. The CDR3 here is CASSSQGAETQYF. In nucleotides, the CDR3 is TGTGCCAGCTCATCACAGGGGGCGGAGACCCAGTACTTC.

This clone came up once. The rearrangement joins TRBV5-1 to TRBJ2-3; 12 bases are shared with TRBD2. Germline V lookup: CDR1 SGHRS, CDR2 YFSETQ. V lost 1 base and J lost 5; bases outside the gene matches: 2. This CDR3 comprises 15 residues. The CDR3: CASSLMGLAGDTQYF. In DNA, the CDR3 is TGCGCCAGCAGCTTGATGGGACTAGCGGGAGATACGCAGTATTTT.

For the CDR3, the DNA is TGTGCCAGCAGTTTTCTAGAGAGGAGCACAGATACGCAGTATTTT. Its protein is CASSFLERSTDTQYF. The chain combines TRBV7-8 with TRBJ2-3; D unclear. Per the germline V gene, CDR1 is SGHVS and CDR2 is FQNEAQ. The CDR3 extends over 15 amino acids. Trimming took 6 bases from V and 0 from J, leaving 13 bases between them. Based on the CDR3 plus reference TRBV7-8 and TRBJ2-3, the full variable domain is GAGVSQSPRYKVAKRGQDVALRCDPISGHVSLFWYQQALGQGPEFLTYFQNEAQLDKSGLPSDRFFAERPEGSVSTLKIQRTQQEDSAVYLCASSFLERSTDTQYFGPGTRLTVL.

This clone showed up just once. The chain combines TRBV9 with TRBJ1-2; 8 bases line up with TRBD1. The germline V gene encodes CDR1 SGDLS and CDR2 YYNGEE. With V trimmed by 0 bases and J by 4 bases, 5 bases remained unmatched. CDR3 size: 15 residues. In nucleotides, the CDR3 is TGTGCCAGCAGCGTAGGGCAGGGGGCGGGCTATGGCTACACCTTC. This encodes CASSVGQGAGYGYTF. Together with reference TRBV9 and TRBJ1-2, the CDR3 gives the full variable domain: DSGVTQTPKHLITATGQRVTLRCSPRSGDLSVYWYQQSLDQGLQFLIQYYNGEERAKGNILERFSAQQFPDLHSELNLSSLELGDSALYFCASSVGQGAGYGYTFGSGTRLTVV.

The CDR3 region is CASRKQRTGYEQYF. For the CDR3, the DNA is TGTGCCAGCAGAAAACAACGGACAGGGTACGAGCAGTACTTC. The chain is built from TRBV28 and TRBJ2-7; TRBD1 agrees at 8 bases. The CDR3 covers 14 residues. Looked up from germline, CDR1 is MDHEN and CDR2 is SYDVKM. V trimming: 6 bases; J trimming: 4 bases; junction bases outside the gene matches: 8.

The chain couples TRBV2 to TRBJ1-2; D is unclear. The CDR3 is made up of 11 amino acids. V was trimmed by 11 bases and J by 6 bases, leaving 13 bases between them. Germline CDR1 is SNHLY and CDR2 is FYNNEI. The CDR3 region is CAEEGPDGYTF. The DNA of the CDR3 is TGTGCCGAGGAGGGTCCTGATGGCTACACCTTC.

The chain combines TRBV10-3 with TRBJ2-7; D remains ambiguous. CDR3 length: 13 amino acids. Germline CDR1 and CDR2: ENHRY and SYGVKD. V lost 7 bases and J lost 0, with 10 bases in between. Written as DNA, the CDR3 is TGTGCCATCAATGACCCTATCTCCTACGAGCAGTACTTC. Amino acids: CAINDPISYEQYF.

V and J are TRBV18 and TRBJ1-5; D ambiguous. The germline CDR1 and CDR2 sequences are KGHSH and LQKENI. V lost 3 bases and J lost 0, with 3 bases in between. CDR3 length equals 13 residues. CDR3 coding DNA: TGTGCCAGCTCACCTGATAGCAATCAGCCCCAGCATTTT. Translation gives CASSPDSNQPQHF.

J is TRBJ2-1 and V is TRBV5-1; 14 bases line up with TRBD2. The length of the CDR3 is 16 residues. Germline values: CDR1 SGHRS, CDR2 YFSETQ. The trim removed 3 bases at V and 4 bases at J, leaving 3 bases unmatched. The CDR3 region has the DNA TGCGCCAGCAGCTCCAGGACTAGCGGGAGGTACAATGAGCAGTTCTTC. Translating gives CASSSRTSGRYNEQFF.

The V gene is TRBV7-2, the J gene TRBJ2-7, with 10 bases identical to TRBD2. CDR3 length equals 14 residues. Germline V gene lookup returns CDR1 SGHTA and CDR2 FQGNSA. V was clipped by 2 bases and J by 3 bases; unmatched bases: 1. CDR3 in DNA: TGTGCCAGCAGCTTATCTAGCGGGAGCTACGAGCAGTACTTC. Translation gives CASSLSSGSYEQYF.

Worth noting for this clone: The sample contains more than one DNA sequence encoding this CDR3. The chain combines TRBV2 with TRBJ2-3; maybe TRBD2 (6 bases). The CDR3 has 16 amino acids. Germline CDR1 and CDR2: SNHLY and FYNNEI. V was shortened by 1 base and J by 2 bases, with 13 bases between the two germline ends. The CDR3: CASSEETSLLTDTQYF. The CDR3 nucleotides are TGTGCCAGCAGTGAAGAGACTAGTCTCCTCACAGATACGCAGTATTTT.

The chain carries TRBV27 and TRBJ2-7; D unclear. Germline loops: CDR1 MNHEY, CDR2 SMNVEV (reference sequence). V lost 6 bases and J 5 bases, leaving 23 bases between the germline ends. The CDR3 is 16 amino acids. The CDR3 protein is CASSLWPLGSGHEQYF. The CDR3 DNA sequence: TGTGCCAGCAGCCTCTGGCCTTTAGGATCGGGCCACGAGCAGTACTTC.

The V and J genes are TRBV27 and TRBJ1-5; D is undetermined. Germline V lookup: CDR1 MNHEY, CDR2 SMNVEV (reference sequence). CDR3 length equals 13 residues. The ends were cut back, 0 bases at V and 6 bases at J, with 6 bases in the middle. This CDR3 reads CASSLSLIQPQHF. The CDR3 DNA sequence: TGTGCCAGCAGTTTATCCTTAATTCAGCCCCAGCATTTT.

V is TRBV20-1 and J is TRBJ1-5; 10 bases map to TRBD1. CDR3 length: 16 amino acids. CDR1 is DFQATT and CDR2 is SNEGSKA in the germline V gene (reference sequence). V dropped 3 bases and J dropped 0; count of bases not matched to a gene: 5. CDR3 residues: CSASIGTGDSNQPQHF. CDR3 sequence (DNA): TGCAGTGCTAGTATCGGGACAGGGGATAGCAATCAGCCCCAGCATTTT.

The chain carries TRBV19 and TRBJ1-2; 10 nucleotides line up with TRBD1. V lost 5 bases to trimming and J lost 2 bases; unmatched junction nucleotides: 5. CDR1 and CDR2 from the germline V gene are LNHDA and SQIVND (reference sequence). This CDR3 has 15 residues. CDR3 amino acids: CASSRSGQGNYGYTF. The CDR3 DNA follows: TGTGCCAGTAGTCGATCGGGACAGGGGAACTATGGCTACACCTTC.

The V gene is TRBV2, the J gene TRBJ2-5, with 8 bases identical to TRBD1. The CDR3 spans 13 residues. CDR1 and CDR2 (germline): SNHLY, FYNNEI. Trimming took 4 bases from V and 2 from J; bases not matched to a gene: 0. The CDR3: CASSGDRQETQYF. CDR3 DNA: TGTGCCAGCAGTGGGGACAGGCAAGAGACCCAGTACTTC.

The sample holds one count of this clone. The V and J genes are TRBV2 and TRBJ2-3; D remains ambiguous. The germline V and J ends were trimmed by 5 bases and 0 bases, with 9 bases remaining between them. Germline V lookup: CDR1 SNHLY, CDR2 FYNNEI. The CDR3 runs to 14 residues. CDR3 loop: CASSPHTSTDTQYF. The CDR3 coding sequence is TGTGCCAGCAGTCCGCATACTAGCACAGATACGCAGTATTTT.

V gene TRBV18 combines with J gene TRBJ1-4, with D maybe TRBD1 (5 bases). Germline values: CDR1 KGHSH, CDR2 LQKENI. V shed 4 bases and J shed 2 bases, with 14 bases lying between them. This CDR3 is 16 amino acids long. The CDR3 coding sequence is TGTGCCAGCTCACGAACTCCCCCAGGGACTAATGAAAAACTGTTTTTT. Protein product: CASSRTPPGTNEKLFF.

This chain links TRBV29-1 with TRBJ2-5, with TRBD1 matching 11 bases. CDR3 length equals 17 residues. V shed 0 bases, J shed 0 bases, and the junction held 6 bases outside the gene matches. Germline values: CDR1 SQVTM, CDR2 ANQGSEA. Here the CDR3 DNA reads TGCAGCGTTGAAGATCTCCGGGACAGGGGGTACCAAGAGACCCAGTACTTC. Amino acids: CSVEDLRDRGYQETQYF.

This chain uses TRBV28 with TRBJ2-5, with a weak D call TRBD2 (6 bases). With 3 bases removed from V and 3 bases from J, the gap between germline ends came to 11 bases. The CDR3 covers 14 residues. CDR1 is MDHEN, CDR2 SYDVKM, per germline. DNA for the CDR3: TGTGCCAGCAGTTTCGGCCCGGGAGAAGAGACCCAGTACTTC. It is translated as CASSFGPGEETQYF. The full variable domain, with the rest looked up from reference TRBV28 and TRBJ2-5, is DVKVTQSSRYLVKRTGEKVFLECVQDMDHENMFWYRQDPGLGLRLIYFSYDVKMKEKGDIPEGYSVSREKKERFSLILESASTNQTSMYLCASSFGPGEETQYFGPGTRLLVL.

The chain has TRBV19 and TRBJ1-4; D is unclear. The length of the CDR3 is 15 residues. CDR1 is LNHDA, CDR2 SQIVND, per germline (reference sequence). The ends were cut back, 6 bases at V and 0 bases at J, with 11 bases in the middle. The CDR3 sequence: CASSSGLTTNEKLFF. DNA of the CDR3: TGTGCCAGTAGCTCCGGGCTAACAACTAATGAAAAACTGTTTTTT. The full variable domain, in which reference TRBV19 and TRBJ1-4 provide the parts outside the CDR3, is DGGITQSPKYLFRKEGQNVTLSCEQNLNHDAMYWYRQDPGQGLRLIYYSQIVNDFQKGDIAEGYSVSREKKESFPLTVTSAQKNPTAFYLCASSSGLTTNEKLFFGSGTQLSVL.